This TCR beta chain is from a study of identical twins. Study-wide points: For out-of-frame alpha sequences shared by twins, low generation probability was in excess.

Germline CDR1 reads MNHEY; CDR2 reads SVGEGT. The CDR3 extends over 16 amino acids. The ends lost 2 bases at V and 5 bases at J; junction bases unmatched: 7. One entry per CDR3 protein results from TCRdb running MiXCR on the 5' RACE reads. The repertoire includes approximately 690,000 distinct CDR3 sequences, roughly 6% of them detected once, and roughly 1.6% sits in the top ten. This clonotype has more than one count but fewer than ten. Its antigen is unidentified. The rearrangement uses TRBV6-2 or TRBV6-3 and TRBJ2-1; 9 nucleotides align to TRBD2. The clonotype was recovered from a man younger than 35 in good health. Source material: naive T cells sorted from blood. The CDR3 region is CASSYPIGGGDNEQFF. CDR3 coding DNA: TGTGCCAGCAGTTACCCGATTGGCGGGGGGGACAATGAGCAGTTCTTC.